A single sample is the source of the 21 T cell receptor beta chains below, sequenced in a study of CD8+ T cells in alopecia areata (dated by TCRdb to the late 2010s). Receptors were amplified or captured by the immunoSEQ multiplex PCR assay. RNA was extracted from all samples and reverse transcribed into cDNA as template for TCR sequencing. In TCRdb, the immuneACCESS table is reduced to in-frame sequences with V and J assigned. These tables do not hold every clone; where another copy was compared, an unresolved V gene accounts for under half, and the others remain unexplained. This sample is represented by over 150,000 clones; 50% to 60% of them were singletons. The ten largest clones represent less than 3.5% of the sample. Reading the label with the study, this specimen's time point is: around 28 days on oral tofacitinib. The treatment or condition label on this specimen signifies: oral pan-JAK inhibitor, 5-10 mg twice daily.

The sample was CD4+ T cells sorted from blood, taken at week 4, from a patient treated with tofacitinib. These receptors were obtained from a human donor with alopecia areata.

The rearrangement links TRBV2 to TRBJ2-3, with D uncertain. Germline CDR1 reads SNHLY; CDR2 reads FYNNEI. V lost 0 bases and J 4 bases, leaving 8 bases between the germline ends. CDR3 size: 14 residues. The CDR3 DNA follows: TGTGCCAGCAGTGAAGCGCTGGGTTCAGATACGCAGTATTTT. Translating it yields CASSEALGSDTQYF.

This clone occurred a few times. V usage is TRBV18 and J usage is TRBJ1-6, with D maybe TRBD1 (5 bases). The CDR3 consists of 17 residues. V was cut by 1 base and J by 5 bases, with 15 bases left in between. Germline V gives CDR1 KGHSH, CDR2 LQKENI. DNA of the CDR3: TGTGCCAGCTCACCACGGCCGGCGGGGACCGATAATTCACCCCTCCACTTT. Its protein is CASSPRPAGTDNSPLHF.

This chain links TRBV5-1 with TRBJ1-1; TRBD1 is a possible D gene (5 bases). Trimming took off 1 base at V and 3 bases at J, with 13 bases between the two ends. CDR1 and CDR2 (germline): SGHRS, YFSETQ. The CDR3 is 15 residues long. CDR3 coding DNA: TGCGCCAGCAGCTTGAATGGGGACCGGGACACTGAAGCTTTCTTT. Residues: CASSLNGDRDTEAFF.

The genes are TRBV30 and TRBJ2-5; possibly TRBD1 or TRBD2 for D (5 bases each). CDR1 and CDR2 from the germline V gene are GTSNPN and SVGIG (reference sequence). Trimming removed 0 bases at V and 2 bases at J, with 10 bases between. The length of the CDR3 is 14 residues. The CDR3 sequence: CAWSVFGGQETQYF. For the CDR3, the DNA is TGTGCCTGGAGTGTATTTGGGGGACAAGAGACCCAGTACTTC. Filled out from reference TRBV30 and TRBJ2-5, the complete variable domain reads SQTIHQWPATLVQPVGSPLSLECTVEGTSNPNLYWYRQAAGRGLQLLFYSVGIGQISSEVPQNLSASRPQDRQFILSSKKLLLSDSGFYLCAWSVFGGQETQYFGPGTRLLVL.

This clone came up a few times. The rearrangement joins TRBV28 to TRBJ1-2, with D uncertain. CDR1 is MDHEN and CDR2 is SYDVKM in the germline V gene. The CDR3 totals 11 residues. Trimming pared 6 bases from V and 1 base from J, leaving 3 bases between. For the CDR3, the DNA is TGTGCCAGCAGCGATAACTATGGCTACACCTTC. Amino acid sequence: CASSDNYGYTF.

As concerns this clone: Other DNA sequences from this sample encode an identical CDR3 as well. The V call is TRBV7-9, the J call TRBJ1-1; no clear D gene. CDR1 is SEHNR, CDR2 FQNEAQ, per germline (reference sequence). This CDR3 spans 13 amino acids. V lost 3 bases, J lost 0 bases, and 5 bases lay in between. For the CDR3, the DNA is TGTGCCAGCAGCTTGCAGATGAACACTGAAGCTTTCTTT. Protein sequence: CASSLQMNTEAFF.

This chain links TRBV29-1 with TRBJ1-1, with D uncertain. With 5 bases removed from V and 1 base from J, the gap between germline ends came to 17 bases. CDR3 length: 15 amino acids. Germline CDR1 reads SQVTM; CDR2 reads ANQGSEA. The CDR3 is CSVKAPIRQNTEAFF. The CDR3 DNA reads TGCAGCGTTAAGGCCCCCATCCGACAGAACACTGAAGCTTTCTTT.

V and J are TRBV10-2 and TRBJ1-4; TRBD1 is a possible D gene (6 bases). This CDR3 has 12 residues. The V end lost 0 bases, the J end lost 16 bases, and 12 bases lay between the germline ends. Per the germline V gene, CDR1 is WSHSY and CDR2 is SAAADI. CDR3 amino acids: CASSESGGLEFF. CDR3 in DNA: TGCGCCAGCAGTGAGTCCGGGGGCCTCGAGTTTTTT.

The V and J genes are TRBV5-4 and TRBJ2-5; D is ambiguous. V lost 0 bases to trimming and J lost 2 bases, with 2 bases between them. From germline, CDR1 is SGHNT and CDR2 YYREEE (reference sequence). This CDR3 has 12 residues. The CDR3 sequence: CASSLGQETQYF. DNA for the CDR3: TGTGCCAGCAGCTTGGGACAAGAGACCCAGTACTTC.

The J gene is TRBJ2-4, the V gene TRBV5-6; 9 bases match TRBD1. V shed 4 bases, J shed 6 bases, and the junction held 5 bases outside the gene matches. The CDR3 extends over 14 amino acids. CDR1 is SGHDT and CDR2 is YYEEEE in the germline V gene. In nucleotides, the CDR3 is TGTGCCAGCAGCCGCCGGGACAGGGTAAACATTCAGTACTTC. It codes for CASSRRDRVNIQYF.

The CDR3 coding sequence is TGTGCCAGCAGGGGGACAGCTAACTATGGCTACACCTTC. Amino acids: CASRGTANYGYTF. The rearrangement links TRBV6-5 to TRBJ1-2; 7 bases are a match to TRBD1. CDR3 size: 13 residues. The V gene end was trimmed by 6 bases and the J gene end by 0 bases; junction bases not matched to a gene: 1. The germline V gene encodes CDR1 MNHEY and CDR2 SVGAGI.

In this sample, this clone turned up many times. Additional DNA sequences in this sample encode the identical CDR3. The CDR3 spells CAWSVQANYGYTF. DNA of the CDR3: TGTGCCTGGAGTGTACAAGCTAACTATGGCTACACCTTC. The chain has TRBV30 and TRBJ1-2; D not resolved. CDR1 GTSNPN and CDR2 SVGIG come from the germline V gene (reference sequence). V dropped 0 bases and J dropped 0 bases, with 5 bases sitting between them. The CDR3 loop spans 13 amino acids.

This clone came up once. J is TRBJ1-5 and V is TRBV30, with D unresolved. The CDR3 sequence is 12 residues long. The ends were cut back, 2 bases at V and 4 bases at J, with 6 bases in the middle. Per germline, CDR1 GTSNPN and CDR2 SVGIG (reference sequence). The DNA for the CDR3 is TGTGCCTGGAGTCCGGGGAATCAGCCCCAGCATTTT. It codes for CAWSPGNQPQHF.

This clone was seen only a few times. The chain recombines TRBV29-1 with TRBJ2-3; 9 bases are a match to TRBD1. The V gene's germline CDR1 is SQVTM and CDR2 ANQGSEA. V trimming: 4 bases; J trimming: 4 bases; junction bases outside the gene matches: 3. The CDR3 sequence is 13 residues long. The CDR3 sequence is CSVGTGVSDTQYF. CDR3 in DNA: TGCAGCGTTGGGACAGGGGTATCAGATACGCAGTATTTT.

This sequence joins TRBV25-1 and TRBJ2-5; 8 nucleotides line up with TRBD1. The CDR3 spans 13 residues. The V segment lost 5 bases and the J segment 5 bases; nucleotides outside the gene matches: 4. Per the germline V gene, CDR1 is MGHDK and CDR2 is SYGVNS. CDR3 nucleotide sequence: TGTGCCAGCAGTCGGGACAGGAGGGAGACCCAGTACTTC. This translates into CASSRDRRETQYF.

In its sample, this clone was seen a few times. The V call is TRBV7-9, the J call TRBJ1-1; D call uncertain. The V gene lost 0 bases and the J gene lost 4 bases, with 9 bases spanning the gap. The CDR3 consists of 14 residues. Germline CDR1 and CDR2: SEHNR and FQNEAQ (reference sequence). The CDR3 region has the DNA TGTGCCAGCAGCTTAGCGGGCGAGGGCACTGAAGCTTTCTTT. Amino acid sequence: CASSLAGEGTEAFF.

This clone has a single count. V usage is TRBV30 and J usage is TRBJ2-6; D might be TRBD1 (6 bases). Germline V lookup: CDR1 GTSNPN, CDR2 SVGIG (reference sequence). Trimming pared 5 bases from V and 0 bases from J, leaving 23 bases between. This CDR3 is built from 19 residues. CDR3 in amino acids: CAWGEGQQGFLSGANVLTF. The CDR3 DNA reads TGTGCCTGGGGTGAGGGCCAACAGGGATTCCTCTCTGGGGCCAACGTCCTGACTTTC.

The rearrangement joins TRBV30 to TRBJ1-1, with D uncertain. The CDR3 loop spans 14 amino acids. Germline CDR1 and CDR2: GTSNPN and SVGIG (reference sequence). With 1 base removed from V and 0 bases from J, the gap between germline ends came to 9 bases. The CDR3 loop reads CAWSGAGLNTEAFF. In DNA form, the CDR3 reads TGTGCCTGGAGTGGGGCCGGTCTGAACACTGAAGCTTTCTTT.

The rearrangement joins TRBV6-5 to TRBJ1-1; D remains unclear. This CDR3 contains 13 residues. The V end was cut by 0 bases, the J end by 4 bases, with 6 bases between. In germline, CDR1 is MNHEY, CDR2 SVGAGI. The CDR3 nucleotides are TGTGCCAGCAGTTACTCGACCGGCACTGAAGCTTTCTTT. Translation gives CASSYSTGTEAFF.

The chain recombines TRBV4-1 with TRBJ2-7; 9 nucleotides match TRBD1. The ends lost 10 bases at V and 4 bases at J; junction bases unmatched: 8. This CDR3 spans 13 amino acids. Germline CDR1 reads MGHRA; CDR2 reads YSYEKL. The CDR3 region is CATPGQGPYEQYF. DNA for the CDR3: TGCGCCACACCGGGACAGGGACCTTACGAGCAGTACTTC.

The chain has TRBV11-3 and TRBJ2-1, with 11 nucleotides matching TRBD2. The junction had 8 bases not matched to a gene; V was cut back by 5 bases and J by 8 bases. The CDR3 length is 15 residues. Germline assignment: CDR1 SGHNT and CDR2 YENEEA. In DNA, the CDR3 is TGTGCCAGCAGCCCAAATAGCGGGGGGGCCGATGAGCAGTTCTTC. This sequence encodes CASSPNSGGADEQFF.